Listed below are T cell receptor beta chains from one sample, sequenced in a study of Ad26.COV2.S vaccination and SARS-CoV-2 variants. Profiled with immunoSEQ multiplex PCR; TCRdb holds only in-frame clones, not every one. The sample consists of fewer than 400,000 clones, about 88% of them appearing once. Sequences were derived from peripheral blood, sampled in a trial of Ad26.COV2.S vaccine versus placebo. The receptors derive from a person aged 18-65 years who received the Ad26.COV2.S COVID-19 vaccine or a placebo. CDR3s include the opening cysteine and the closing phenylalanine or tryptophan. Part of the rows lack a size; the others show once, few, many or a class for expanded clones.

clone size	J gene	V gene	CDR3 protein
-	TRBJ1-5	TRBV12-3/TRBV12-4	CASSFGNQPQHF
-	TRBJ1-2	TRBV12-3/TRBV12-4	CASSSGPYGYTF
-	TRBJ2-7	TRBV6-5	CATSRDPTYEQYF
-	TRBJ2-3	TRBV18	CASSPPEAGGLGDTQYF
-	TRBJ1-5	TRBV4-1	CASSQGDRSNQPQHF
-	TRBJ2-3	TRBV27	CASSPVGTRGTDTQYF
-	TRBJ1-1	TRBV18	CASSSRTGGMNTEAFF
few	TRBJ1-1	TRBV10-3	CATQGAEAFF
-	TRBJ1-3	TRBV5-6	CASSLLDRSGNTIYF
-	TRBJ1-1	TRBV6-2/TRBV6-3	CASSGAGEAFNTEAFF
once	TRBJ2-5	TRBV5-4	CASTIGLDEETQYF
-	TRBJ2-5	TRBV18	CASSPLRPPETQYF
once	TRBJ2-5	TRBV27	CASSPGVEETQYF
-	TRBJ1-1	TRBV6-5	CASSPRDIREAFF
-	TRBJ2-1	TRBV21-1	CASSKTLVGQGAYNEQFF
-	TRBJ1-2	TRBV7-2	CASSLETANYGYTF
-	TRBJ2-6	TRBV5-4	CASSLPVTSGANVLTF
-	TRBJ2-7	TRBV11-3	CASSLGDNEQYF
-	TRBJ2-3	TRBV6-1	CASSPERDTQYF
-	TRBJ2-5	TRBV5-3	CARSEGVGQETQYF
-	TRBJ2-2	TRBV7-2	CASSPGLASGELFF
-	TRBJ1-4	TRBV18	CASSQNPGTNEKLFF
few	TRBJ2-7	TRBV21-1	CASSKLTRQAFYEQYF
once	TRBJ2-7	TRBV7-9	CASSDTVYEQYF
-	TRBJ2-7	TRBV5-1	CASSFGQTYEQYF
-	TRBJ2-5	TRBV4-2	CASSQPQQEETQYF
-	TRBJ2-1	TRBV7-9	CASSTIKDVSSYNEQFF
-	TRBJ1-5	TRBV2	CASNRDPGNQPQHF
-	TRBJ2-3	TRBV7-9	CASRPTARSTDTQYF
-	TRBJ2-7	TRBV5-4	CASSPQGGRPYEQYF
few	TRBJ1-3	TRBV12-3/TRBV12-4	CASSLVLLDTIYF
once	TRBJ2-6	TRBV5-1	CASSLVTSGANVLTF
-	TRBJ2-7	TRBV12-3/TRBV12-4	CASSQGAGYEQYF
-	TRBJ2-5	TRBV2	CASSEGPGEETQYF
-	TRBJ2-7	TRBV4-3	CAAPPTGGASYEQYF
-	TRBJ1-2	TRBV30	CAWRGGHYGYTF
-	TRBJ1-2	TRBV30	CAWNRESGSPSYGYTF
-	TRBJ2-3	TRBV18	CASSPGRSTDTQYF
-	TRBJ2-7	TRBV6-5	CASSYGKGTAEQYF
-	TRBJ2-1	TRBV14	CASSQWTSGGGPGEQFF
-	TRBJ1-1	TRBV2	CASSVWGWNTEAFF
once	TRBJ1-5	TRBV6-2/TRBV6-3	CASSYSGTGFPMSNQPQHF
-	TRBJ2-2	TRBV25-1	CASSGNPRQPGRLFF
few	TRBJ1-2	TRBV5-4	CASSRDRVFYGYTF
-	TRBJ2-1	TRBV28	CASTDPGQTYNEQFF
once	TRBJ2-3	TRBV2	CASSEATPRGTDTQYF
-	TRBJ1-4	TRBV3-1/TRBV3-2	CASSQDAGTSVEKLFF
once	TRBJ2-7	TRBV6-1	CASSEAGSSYEQYF
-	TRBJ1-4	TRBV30	CAWSAHRGNEKLFF
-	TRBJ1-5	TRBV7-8	CASSLSRVPGNQPQHF
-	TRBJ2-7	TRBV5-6	CASSRKGFIGTGNEQYF
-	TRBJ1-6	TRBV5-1	CASSLGGAGGTSPLHF
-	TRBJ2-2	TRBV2	CASNLAGSSIGELFF
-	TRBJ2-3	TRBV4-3	CASSQGRRGTDTQYF